This is a list of T cell receptor beta chains from one sample in a study of PD-1 blockade in classical Hodgkin lymphoma. Produced via immunoSEQ multiplex PCR; TCRdb's table is partial and in-frame only. The sample yields some 46,000 clones, about three quarters seen once. Sample: peripheral blood mononuclear cells (PBMCs), taken before the second cycle of nivolumab. The source is a human donor with classical Hodgkin lymphoma. The CDR3 runs from the conserved cysteine through the conserved F or W. D genes are given only for firm matches. Some rows have no size entry. The others give once, few or many, or a class for an expanded clone.

clone size | D gene | J gene | V gene | CDR3 DNA | CDR3 protein
NA | TRBD2 | TRBJ2-7 | TRBV6-5 | TGTGCCAGCAGCTCTCCGACTAGCGGGGGGAACGAGCAGTACTTC | CASSSPTSGGNEQYF
NA | TRBD1 | TRBJ1-2 | TRBV19 | TGTGCCACCAGGGACAGGCCTAACTATGGCTACACCTTC | CATRDRPNYGYTF
NA | TRBD1 | TRBJ1-5 | TRBV4-2 | TGTGCCAGCAGCCACCTGGACAGGCGGGATCAGCCCCAGCATTTT | CASSHLDRRDQPQHF
NA | NA | TRBJ1-5 | TRBV6-5 | TGTGCCCTCACGCAGGGCCTTCAGCCCCAGCATTTT | CALTQGLQPQHF
few | TRBD2 | TRBJ2-5 | TRBV5-1 | TGCGCCAGCATGGGAACTAGCGGGGTTCGTGTAGAGACCCAGTACTTC | CASMGTSGVRVETQYF
NA | TRBD2 | TRBJ2-1 | TRBV7-6 | TGTGCCAGCAAGCGGGGGGGCTACAATGAGCAGTTCTTC | CASKRGGYNEQFF
NA | NA | TRBJ2-7 | TRBV4-2 | TGTGCCAGCAGCCCCTCGGCGGGGAAGGGCTCCTACGAGCAGTACTTC | CASSPSAGKGSYEQYF
NA | NA | TRBJ1-2 | TRBV23-1 | TGCGCCAGCGTGGGACGGGCAAACTATGGCTACACCTTC | CASVGRANYGYTF
NA | TRBD2 | TRBJ2-7 | TRBV6-4 | TGTGCCAGCAGTGACTCGGGACTAGCGGGGGACTCCTACGAGCAGTACTTC | CASSDSGLAGDSYEQYF
NA | NA | TRBJ1-2 | TRBV5-1 | TGCGCCAGCAGGGACGAGAATAACTATGGCTACACCTTC | CASRDENNYGYTF
NA | NA | TRBJ1-3 | TRBV5-1 | TGCGCCAGCAGCCCGACAGCAACCTCTGGAAACACCATATATTTT | CASSPTATSGNTIYF
NA | NA | TRBJ1-6 | TRBV27 | TGTGCCAGCAGTTTAACACGTCTAATTAATTCACCCCTCCACTTT | CASSLTRLINSPLHF
NA | NA | TRBJ1-3 | TRBV2 | TGTGCCACTCAGGGGACCGACGGAAACACCATATATTTT | CATQGTDGNTIYF
once | TRBD1 | TRBJ2-5 | TRBV30 | TGTGCCTGGAACCCGACAGGGGCTGGGACCCAGTACTTC | CAWNPTGAGTQYF
NA | NA | TRBJ1-1 | TRBV7-9 | TGTGCCAGCAGCCCCCCCACTTGGAACACTGAAGCTTTCTTT | CASSPPTWNTEAFF
NA | NA | TRBJ2-1 | TRBV9 | TGTGCCAGCAGCGGGACGGATTACTACAATGAGCAGTTCTTC | CASSGTDYYNEQFF
few | NA | TRBJ2-7 | TRBV4-1 | TGCGCCAGCAGCCAAGCTAACCCGGGCCCCTTCTACGAGCAGTACTTC | CASSQANPGPFYEQYF
NA | NA | TRBJ2-1 | TRBV7-9 | TGTGCCAGCAGCTTAGTTTCTCGGGCTGAGCAGTTCTTC | CASSLVSRAEQFF
NA | TRBD1 | TRBJ1-2 | TRBV6-1 | TGTGCCAGTGGGGGACGGGACAGGGGCTATGGCTACACCTTC | CASGGRDRGYGYTF
NA | NA | TRBJ2-1 | TRBV2 | TGTGCCAGCAGAGCCGAACCGGGGATCCTCAATGAGCAGTTCTTC | CASRAEPGILNEQFF
NA | NA | TRBJ2-7 | TRBV4-3 | TGCGCCAGCAGCTCCCAGGGGTCCGGTAGTGGCGAGCAGTACTTC | CASSSQGSGSGEQYF
once | NA | TRBJ2-5 | TRBV6-5 | TGTGCCAGCAGTTTTCCCACGACAGGCCGCCAAGAGACCCAGTACTTC | CASSFPTTGRQETQYF
NA | NA | TRBJ1-2 | TRBV10-3 | TGTGCCATCAGAGCCGGGTCGGACGGCTACACCTTC | CAIRAGSDGYTF
medium-sized | NA | TRBJ1-1 | TRBV5-1 | TGCGCCAGCAGCCTGTCAGCGAATCCACTGAACACTGAAGCTTTCTTT | CASSLSANPLNTEAFF
NA | TRBD2 | TRBJ2-5 | TRBV2 | TGTGCCAGCAGCCCTTTCGGACTAGCGGGGGGGCACCCAGACTTC | CASSPFGLAGGHPDF
NA | NA | TRBJ1-3 | TRBV11-2 | TGTGCCAGCAGCGAGGAGAGGGGTACTGGAAACACCATATATTTT | CASSEERGTGNTIYF
NA | TRBD2 | TRBJ2-5 | TRBV7-6 | TGTGCCAGCAGCTTGGACCGTACGGGACTAGCGGGGGCCTTCCAAGAGACCCAGTACTTC | CASSLDRTGLAGAFQETQYF
few | NA | TRBJ2-1 | TRBV28 | TGTGCCAGCAGTGGCGAAGGGGGGCCACGAGAGCAGTTCTTC | CASSGEGGPREQFF
NA | TRBD1 | TRBJ1-3 | TRBV19 | TGTGCCAGTAGTCGGACAGGGGGCAACTCTGGAAACACCATATATTTT | CASSRTGGNSGNTIYF
NA | NA | TRBJ1-5 | TRBV30 | TGTGCCTGGAGTCCCACCGGGTTCGGGCAGCCCCAGCATTTT | CAWSPTGFGQPQHF
NA | TRBD2 | TRBJ2-1 | TRBV11-3 | TGTGCCAGCAGCCAAGAGCGGGGGGGATACAATGAGCAGTTCTTC | CASSQERGGYNEQFF
NA | TRBD1 | TRBJ2-2 | TRBV9 | TGTGCCAGCAGCGTAGTCAGAGACAGGGGTTTCACCGGGGAGCTGTTTTTT | CASSVVRDRGFTGELFF
NA | NA | TRBJ1-3 | TRBV7-9 | TGTGCCAGCCAACACCGGCGCAGCTCTGGAAACACCATATATTTT | CASQHRRSSGNTIYF
NA | NA | TRBJ2-6 | TRBV6-1 | TGTGCCAGCAGCAGCAATTCTGGGGCCAACGTCCTGACTTTC | CASSSNSGANVLTF
NA | NA | TRBJ1-1 | TRBV18 | TGTGCCAGCTCGGAGGGGAGCCTGAACACTGAAGCTTTCTTT | CASSEGSLNTEAFF
NA | NA | TRBJ1-1 | TRBV6-5 | TGTGCCAGCAGTCCCTTCGGCGGGACTGAAGCTTTCTTT | CASSPFGGTEAFF
NA | TRBD1 | TRBJ1-2 | TRBV6-5 | TGTGCCAGCAGAACCGACAGGGACTATGGCTACACCTTC | CASRTDRDYGYTF
NA | TRBD1 | TRBJ2-1 | TRBV6-6 | TGTGCCAGCAGTCGTGGACAGGGGGTCAATGAGCAGTTCTTC | CASSRGQGVNEQFF
NA | NA | TRBJ2-2 | TRBV9 | TGTGCCAGCAGCGCCTCCCGGGCCAACACCGGGGAGCTGTTTTTT | CASSASRANTGELFF
NA | NA | TRBJ2-2 | TRBV5-1 | TGCGCCAGCAGCATAACCGGGGAGCTGTTTTTT | CASSITGELFF
NA | TRBD2 | TRBJ2-7 | TRBV19 | TGTGCCAGTAGTATAGACCGACTAGCGGGTATTTACGAGCAGTACTTC | CASSIDRLAGIYEQYF
NA | NA | TRBJ1-2 | TRBV7-8 | TGTGCCAGCAGCTTAACGCAGGGAAGTGGCTACACCTTC | CASSLTQGSGYTF
NA | NA | TRBJ1-5 | TRBV7-7 | TGTGCCAGCAGCTTAGGCATCGATCAGCCCCAGCATTTT | CASSLGIDQPQHF
NA | TRBD1 | TRBJ1-2 | TRBV4-3 | TGCGCCAGCAGCCAAAGGACAGGGGGCAGGGATGGCTACACCTTC | CASSQRTGGRDGYTF
NA | NA | TRBJ2-7 | TRBV28 | TGTGCCAGCAGGTCCCTCGGAGGGGGTGACGAGCAGTACTTC | CASRSLGGGDEQYF
NA | NA | TRBJ1-2 | TRBV28 | TGTGCCAGCAGTTCCCCACTGCTCCCCTATGGCTACACCTTC | CASSSPLLPYGYTF